One sample yielded the 26 T cell receptor beta chains listed below, sequenced in a study of blood T cell repertoires in COVID-19. Repertoires were generated with immunoSEQ multiplex PCR, while TCRdb's copy carries only in-frame clones and drops some. The sample lists about 130,000 clones; 86% were seen once. Sequenced sample: peripheral blood. The receptors shown here come from a woman in her 70s with COVID-19, enrolled during active disease.

The rearrangement uses TRBV19 and TRBJ2-4; a possible D gene is TRBD1 (6 bases). This CDR3 contains 19 residues. Per germline, CDR1 LNHDA and CDR2 SQIVND (reference sequence). The V end was cut by 5 bases, the J end by 0 bases, with 23 bases between. In nucleotides, the CDR3 is TGTGCCAGTAGTCCAACAGGGATAACAATCAACTTAGCCAAAAACATTCAGTACTTC. Its protein product is CASSPTGITINLAKNIQYF.

This clone came up a few times. This chain uses TRBV7-2 with TRBJ1-1; D possibly corresponds to TRBD1 (5 bases). V was clipped by 2 bases and J by 11 bases, with 18 bases between them. The CDR3 runs to 14 residues. CDR1 is SGHTA and CDR2 is FQGNSA in the germline V gene. DNA for the CDR3: TGTGCCAGCAGCTTAATGGGTTTGGGGGGTAGGGCTTTCTTT. Its translation is CASSLMGLGGRAFF.

J is TRBJ2-5 and V is TRBV10-3, with TRBD2 identical over 10 bases. J gave up 3 bases and V 5 bases, and 3 bases lay outside the gene matches. Germline values: CDR1 ENHRY, CDR2 SYGVKD. The CDR3 consists of 14 residues. The CDR3 region has the DNA TGTGCCATCAGTACCAGCGGGGGGGAAGAGACCCAGTACTTC. Protein: CAISTSGGEETQYF.

The chain employs TRBV16 and TRBJ1-1; 9 bases agree with TRBD1. The germline gives CDR1 KGHSY, CDR2 FQNENV. Trimming cost V 4 bases and J 1 base; bases outside gene matches: 4. This CDR3 has 15 residues. The CDR3 region has the DNA TGTGCCAGCAGCCCAACAGGGGGCCGGAACACTGAAGCTTTCTTT. Protein product: CASSPTGGRNTEAFF.

This chain connects TRBV7-2 to TRBJ1-4; tentative D call: TRBD1 (6 bases). CDR1 and CDR2 from the germline V gene are SGHTA and FQGNSA. This CDR3 contains 16 residues. V lost 4 bases to trimming and J lost 0 bases, with 12 bases between them. CDR3 sequence: CASSSTRQATNEKLFF. CDR3 nucleotide sequence: TGTGCCAGCAGCTCCACTCGACAGGCAACTAATGAAAAACTGTTTTTT.

V and J are TRBV3-1 (or the pseudogene TRBV3-2) and TRBJ2-5, with 11 bases that match TRBD2. Looked up from germline, CDR1 is LGHDT and CDR2 is YNNKEL (reference sequence). Trimming at V came to 1 base and at J to 5 bases, leaving 3 bases not matched to a gene. The CDR3 has 15 amino acids. The CDR3 sequence is CASSQASGGFETQYF. In nucleotides, the CDR3 is TGTGCCAGCAGCCAAGCTAGCGGGGGGTTTGAGACCCAGTACTTC.

This clone was observed a single time. The rearrangement joins TRBV4-1 to TRBJ1-3, with D hard to call. The CDR3 runs 16 residues. Trimming shortened V by 3 bases and J by 4 bases, and 16 bases separated the two germline ends. CDR1 is MGHRA and CDR2 is YSYEKL in the germline V gene. CDR3 nucleotide sequence: TGCGCCAGCAGCCAGGATACCGCAGTCGGGGGAAACACCATATATTTT. Protein: CASSQDTAVGGNTIYF.

The V gene is TRBV25-1, the J gene TRBJ2-2, with TRBD2 matching 13 bases. CDR1 and CDR2 (germline): MGHDK, SYGVNS. There are 13 residues in the CDR3. V dropped 8 bases and J dropped 6; count of bases not matched to a gene: 0. CDR3 nucleotide sequence: TGTGCCAGCGGACTAGCGGGGGCCGGGGAGCTGTTTTTT. It specifies CASGLAGAGELFF.

The V gene is TRBV5-1, the J gene TRBJ2-7; 7 bases agree with TRBD1. V dropped 2 bases and J dropped 4; count of bases not matched to a gene: 12. The CDR3 spans 16 residues. Germline assignment: CDR1 SGHRS and CDR2 YFSETQ. The CDR3 DNA follows: TGCGCCAGCAGCTTTCGAGGGGGCGGAGGACAATACGAGCAGTACTTC. Its protein product is CASSFRGGGGQYEQYF. Together with reference TRBV5-1 and TRBJ2-7, the CDR3 gives the full variable domain: KAGVTQTPRYLIKTRGQQVTLSCSPISGHRSVSWYQQTPGQGLQFLFEYFSETQRNKGNFPGRFSGRQFSNSRSEMNVSTLELGDSALYLCASSFRGGGGQYEQYFGPGTRLTVT.

The chain recombines TRBV7-9 with TRBJ2-2, with 8 nucleotides matching TRBD2. The germline V gene encodes CDR1 SEHNR and CDR2 FQNEAQ (reference sequence). Trimming took 6 bases from V and 6 from J; bases not matched to a gene: 6. The CDR3 covers 14 residues. This CDR3 reads CASRGLVGSGELFF. The CDR3 DNA follows: TGTGCCAGCAGGGGACTAGTTGGTTCCGGGGAGCTGTTTTTT.

The rearrangement joins TRBV3-1 (or the pseudogene TRBV3-2) to TRBJ2-7; D is uncertain. V shed 0 bases and J shed 3 bases, with 12 bases lying between them. CDR1 is LGHDT and CDR2 is YNNKEL in the germline V gene (reference sequence). The CDR3 runs to 15 residues. DNA for the CDR3: TGTGCCAGCAGCCAAGATGTACAGAGCTACTACGAGCAGTACTTC. The encoded protein is CASSQDVQSYYEQYF.

The chain couples TRBV28 to TRBJ1-2; maybe TRBD1 (5 bases). Per germline, CDR1 MDHEN and CDR2 SYDVKM. V lost 4 bases and J lost 6, with 12 bases in between. The CDR3 extends over 13 amino acids. The DNA for the CDR3 is TGTGCCAGCAGTTCGGACACCCCAAATGGCTACACCTTC. Translated, it gives CASSSDTPNGYTF.

This clone was found once. The genes are TRBV11-3 and TRBJ1-1; unclear D gene. Trimming shortened V by 0 bases and J by 8 bases, and 7 bases separated the two germline ends. The germline gives CDR1 SGHNT, CDR2 YENEEA. The length of the CDR3 is 12 residues. The CDR3 nucleotides read TGTGCCAGCAGCTTAGATGGGCAGGAAGCTTTCTTT. Amino acids: CASSLDGQEAFF.

To note about this clone: An end of the junction differs from the germline gene, which may be a read error. This chain uses TRBV3-1 (or the pseudogene TRBV3-2) with TRBJ2-7; D is perhaps TRBD2 (6 bases). The CDR3 is 13 residues long. In germline, CDR1 is LGHDT, CDR2 YNNKEL (reference sequence). The CDR3: CASSPTTSDTGDF. The CDR3 DNA reads TGTGCCAGCAGCCCTACGACGTCGGACACGGGAGACTTC.

This clone is a singleton in its sample. The rearrangement joins TRBV6-4 to TRBJ2-3; TRBD2 matches 9 bases. Germline CDR1 reads MRHNA; CDR2 reads SNTAGT. The CDR3 has 16 residues. After removal of 6 bases from V and 1 base from J, the junction contained 8 bases not matched to a gene. The CDR3 is CASSVEKRGGTDTQYF. CDR3 bases: TGTGCCAGCAGCGTCGAGAAGCGGGGGGGCACAGATACGCAGTATTTT.

In its sample, this clone was seen once. The chain recombines TRBV7-9 with TRBJ2-5; TRBD2 matches 11 bases. This CDR3 region has 16 residues. V was clipped by 5 bases and J by 3 bases; unmatched bases: 8. Per the germline V gene, CDR1 is SEHNR and CDR2 is FQNEAQ (reference sequence). The CDR3 loop is CASSLPGTSGKETQYF. The CDR3 nucleotides read TGTGCCAGCAGCCTCCCCGGGACTAGCGGAAAAGAGACCCAGTACTTC.

V gene TRBV4-1 combines with J gene TRBJ2-5; 8 bases align to TRBD2. The CDR3 totals 16 residues. The ends lost 1 base at V and 5 bases at J; junction bases unmatched: 9. CDR1 and CDR2 from the germline V gene are MGHRA and YSYEKL. CDR3 sequence (DNA): TGCGCCAGCAGCCAAGCACACGGGGGGGCCGATGAGACCCAGTACTTC. This codes for CASSQAHGGADETQYF.

The chain combines TRBV28 with TRBJ1-2, with 10 bases that match TRBD1. The CDR3 has 17 amino acids. From germline, CDR1 is MDHEN and CDR2 SYDVKM. The V segment lost 6 bases and the J segment 5 bases; nucleotides outside the gene matches: 15. In DNA form, the CDR3 reads TGTGCCAGCAGGCCCTCGACAGGGGGCGACCGTCGTTATGGCTACACCTTC. This gives the protein CASRPSTGGDRRYGYTF.

The chain joins TRBV19 to TRBJ1-2, with a possible D match to TRBD1 (5 bases). CDR1 and CDR2 from the germline V gene are LNHDA and SQIVND (reference sequence). V was pared by 7 bases and J by 7 bases, with 19 bases between. The CDR3 length is 14 residues. The CDR3 loop is CASKEPPGLGGYTF. As DNA, the CDR3 is TGTGCCAGTAAAGAACCACCGGGACTTGGTGGCTACACCTTC. The variable domain in full, completed from reference TRBV19 and TRBJ1-2, reads DGGITQSPKYLFRKEGQNVTLSCEQNLNHDAMYWYRQDPGQGLRLIYYSQIVNDFQKGDIAEGYSVSREKKESFPLTVTSAQKNPTAFYLCASKEPPGLGGYTFGSGTRLTVV.

V and J are TRBV7-2 and TRBJ1-1; weak D call: TRBD1 (5 bases). Germline V lookup: CDR1 SGHTA, CDR2 FQGNSA. V gave up 4 bases and J gave up 7 bases, with 16 bases separating them. The CDR3 runs 14 residues. CDR3 in amino acids: CASSSIRGGGEAFF. The DNA of the CDR3 is TGTGCCAGCAGCTCGATACGCGGGGGTGGTGAAGCTTTCTTT.

V is TRBV28 and J is TRBJ1-6; D remains ambiguous. This CDR3 spans 17 amino acids. The V gene lost 5 bases and the J gene lost 7 bases, with 21 bases spanning the gap. Germline V CDR1 and CDR2: MDHEN, SYDVKM. The CDR3 sequence: CASSVPRAPGGNSPLHF. Written as DNA, the CDR3 is TGTGCCAGCAGTGTCCCCCGGGCCCCCGGAGGGAATTCACCCCTCCACTTT.

V is TRBV5-4 and J is TRBJ2-5; 7 bases fit TRBD1. CDR1 and CDR2 (germline): SGHNT, YYREEE (reference sequence). This CDR3 is built from 16 residues. The J segment lost 1 base and the V segment lost 4 bases, leaving 10 bases of the junction unmatched. CDR3 sequence: CASSGSSWTGQETQYF. The DNA of the CDR3 is TGTGCCAGCAGCGGCTCCTCCTGGACAGGCCAAGAGACCCAGTACTTC. Full variable domain (missing parts from reference TRBV5-4 and TRBJ2-5): ETGVTQSPTHLIKTRGQQVTLRCSSQSGHNTVSWYQQALGQGPQFIFQYYREEENGRGNFPPRFSGLQFPNYSSELNVNALELDDSALYLCASSGSSWTGQETQYFGPGTRLLVL.

The sample holds a few counts of this clone. The chain uses TRBV5-1 and TRBJ1-1; D unclear. Trimming took 5 bases from V and 2 from J, leaving 37 bases between them. The CDR3 loop spans 22 amino acids. Germline assignment: CDR1 SGHRS and CDR2 YFSETQ. The CDR3 DNA sequence: TGCGCCAGCAGAATACAACCTTCTATAACCAGCAAAAGTCTAGCTCCAAACACTGAAGCTTTCTTT. Its translation: CASRIQPSITSKSLAPNTEAFF.

The chain recombines TRBV6-5 with TRBJ1-5; possibly TRBD1 for D (5 bases). Trimming cost V 7 bases and J 6 bases, with 19 bases left between them. This CDR3 is built from 15 residues. Looked up from germline, CDR1 is MNHEY and CDR2 is SVGAGI. CDR3 in DNA: TGTGCCAGCACTGGGACTGGGGGGGACGCTCAGCCCCAGCATTTT. It is translated as CASTGTGGDAQPQHF.

This clone was seen only a few times. V usage is TRBV3-1 (or the pseudogene TRBV3-2) and J usage is TRBJ1-5; D is ambiguous. V lost 0 bases to trimming and J lost 1 base, with 4 bases between them. The CDR3 covers 14 residues. Per the germline V gene, CDR1 is LGHDT and CDR2 is YNNKEL (reference sequence). In nucleotides, the CDR3 is TGTGCCAGCAGCCAAGATCTCAGCAATCAGCCCCAGCATTTT. This translates into CASSQDLSNQPQHF.

Turning to this clone: At the DNA level, this CDR3 is encoded by other sequences in the same sample as well. The chain carries TRBV19 and TRBJ1-3, with 7 nucleotides matching TRBD1. The germline V gene encodes CDR1 LNHDA and CDR2 SQIVND (reference sequence). V dropped 5 bases and J dropped 3; count of bases not matched to a gene: 4. This CDR3 contains 14 residues. The CDR3 DNA reads TGTGCCAGTAGTTCCCGGGACAGTGGAAACACCATATATTTT. Its protein is CASSSRDSGNTIYF.